This T cell receptor beta chain was found in a study of PD-1 blockade in classical Hodgkin lymphoma. Measured with immunoSEQ multiplex PCR; TCRdb has only the in-frame clones, and not every one. This table has 75,000 to 100,000 clones, roughly 79% appearing once. Study-wide findings and caveats: As was reported, newly diagnosed patients showed lower baseline TCR diversity than healthy donors did.

Notes on this clone: Its specificity is unknown.

With no exception, relapse followed autologous stem cell transplantation in all patients, and brentuximab vedotin exposure varied. V gave up 2 bases and J gave up 5 bases, with 11 bases separating them. CDR3 length: 14 amino acids. Germline V gene lookup returns CDR1 SGHTA and CDR2 FQGNSA. The input for sequencing was peripheral blood mononuclear cells (PBMCs), taken before the second cycle of nivolumab. V is TRBV7-2 and J is TRBJ2-3, with D perhaps assigned TRBD1 or TRBD2 (6 bases each). This clonotype was obtained from a human donor with classical Hodgkin lymphoma. In DNA, the CDR3 is TGTGCCAGCAGCTTAACCGGGGGCGGAGATACGCAGTATTTT. Translated, it gives CASSLTGGGDTQYF.